Each of the 30 T cell receptor beta chains below was sequenced from the same sample in a study of PD-1 blockade in classical Hodgkin lymphoma. Time point denoted: cycle 4 day 1 (C4D1), after about 6 weeks of nivolumab. Patients all relapsed after autologous stem cell transplantation, and there was variation in brentuximab vedotin exposure. Using immunoSEQ multiplex PCR, the repertoire was profiled, and TCRdb retains in-frame clones only, with some absent. The sample contains 85,000 to 90,000 clones, about nine tenths of which appear only once. This specimen consisted of peripheral blood mononuclear cells (PBMCs), obtained before the fourth cycle of nivolumab. The receptors shown here come from a human donor with classical Hodgkin lymphoma.

The rearrangement links TRBV18 to TRBJ1-1; 8 nucleotides line up with TRBD1. Germline CDR1 and CDR2: KGHSH and LQKENI. J gave up 7 bases and V 3 bases, and 16 bases lay outside the gene matches. This CDR3 comprises 17 residues. The CDR3 coding sequence is TGTGCCAGCTCACCTTACCCAGGAACAGGGGGGAAGGTTGAAGCTTTCTTT. It translates to CASSPYPGTGGKVEAFF.

This clone was detected once. The chain joins TRBV5-1 to TRBJ2-1; 12 nucleotides match TRBD2. Germline CDR1 SGHRS, CDR2 YFSETQ. Germline trimming cut 0 bases from V and 7 bases from J; bases unmatched to any gene: 5. The CDR3 consists of 16 residues. CDR3 coding DNA: TGCGCCAGCAGCTTGGTTCTAGCGGGGGGGCAAAATGAGCAGTTCTTC. Amino acids: CASSLVLAGGQNEQFF. The full variable domain, its missing parts supplied by reference TRBV5-1 and TRBJ2-1, is KAGVTQTPRYLIKTRGQQVTLSCSPISGHRSVSWYQQTPGQGLQFLFEYFSETQRNKGNFPGRFSGRQFSNSRSEMNVSTLELGDSALYLCASSLVLAGGQNEQFFGPGTRLTVL.

The rearrangement links TRBV9 to TRBJ1-3; D remains unclear. CDR1 is SGDLS and CDR2 is YYNGEE in the germline V gene. Trimming cost V 0 bases and J 0 bases, with 10 bases left between them. The CDR3 is made up of 16 amino acids. This chain's CDR3 is CASSVEFGSSGNTIYF. The CDR3 DNA sequence: TGTGCCAGCAGCGTAGAGTTCGGGAGCTCTGGAAACACCATATATTTT.

The V gene is TRBV18, the J gene TRBJ1-5; tentative D call: TRBD1 (6 bases). The CDR3 has 16 residues. The germline V and J ends were trimmed by 4 bases and 0 bases, with 13 bases remaining between them. Germline values: CDR1 KGHSH, CDR2 LQKENI. The CDR3 DNA follows: TGTGCCAGCTCACGTATGACAGGACTTAGCAATCAGCCCCAGCATTTT. Translation gives CASSRMTGLSNQPQHF.

V is TRBV29-1 and J is TRBJ1-1; D might be TRBD1 (5 bases). Trimming took 1 base from V and 5 from J, leaving 14 bases between them. Germline lookup yields CDR1 SQVTM and CDR2 ANQGSEA. The CDR3 runs to 14 residues. CDR3 bases: TGCAGCGTTGAAGGATGGGGGGGTTCGACTGAAGCTTTCTTT. As protein: CSVEGWGGSTEAFF.

V gene TRBV6-1 combines with J gene TRBJ1-2; no firm D call. Trimming removed 7 bases at V and 11 bases at J, with 17 bases between. The CDR3 is 12 amino acids. Germline V gene sequence: CDR1 MNHNS, CDR2 SASEGT. The CDR3 DNA is TGTGCCAGCAATACTCCATGGGCTTTTTACACCTTC. It encodes CASNTPWAFYTF.

The chain is built from TRBV6-6 and TRBJ2-3; the D gene is possibly TRBD2 (6 bases). CDR3 length: 14 amino acids. V was trimmed by 2 bases and J by 6 bases, leaving 12 bases between them. CDR1 and CDR2 (germline): MNHNY, SVGAGI (reference sequence). The CDR3, as DNA: TGTGCCAGCAGTTACGGGGGAGGTAGGGATACGCAGTATTTT. It specifies CASSYGGGRDTQYF.

The V call is TRBV5-6, the J call TRBJ1-1, with TRBD1 matching 7 bases. The CDR3 length is 15 residues. The germline gives CDR1 SGHDT, CDR2 YYEEEE. With 4 bases clipped from V and 4 bases from J, the junction kept 10 bases outside the gene matches. DNA for the CDR3: TGTGCCAGCAGCCACAGGGGTGGACCAAGCACTGAAGCTTTCTTT. The encoded protein is CASSHRGGPSTEAFF.

This clone has only a few counts. This sequence joins TRBV19 and TRBJ1-1; D is possibly TRBD1 (6 bases). CDR1 LNHDA and CDR2 SQIVND come from the germline V gene (reference sequence). The CDR3 consists of 15 residues. V shed 4 bases and J shed 0 bases, with 12 bases lying between them. CDR3 sequence: CASSTGQLMNTEAFF. The CDR3 nucleotides read TGTGCCAGTAGTACCGGACAGCTAATGAACACTGAAGCTTTCTTT.

The V call is TRBV7-3, the J call TRBJ2-7; 11 bases are a match to TRBD2. With 2 bases clipped from V and 5 bases from J, the junction kept 2 bases outside the gene matches. Germline V lookup: CDR1 SGHTA, CDR2 FQGTGA. The CDR3 is 14 amino acids. The CDR3 region is CASSLGTSGHEQYF. CDR3 coding DNA: TGTGCCAGCAGCTTAGGGACTAGCGGCCACGAGCAGTACTTC.

The CDR3 here is CASSKGPETGKGQPQHF. The CDR3 DNA reads TGTGCCAGCAGCAAAGGGCCCGAAACAGGGAAAGGTCAGCCCCAGCATTTT. The chain links TRBV21-1 to TRBJ1-5; the DNA was not used to check the table's D call, TRBD1. TRBV21-1 corresponds to a pseudogene. The CDR3 consists of 17 residues.

This sequence joins TRBV6-1 and TRBJ2-3; D remains unclear. The V and J ends lost 3 bases and 4 bases respectively, with 11 bases between them. The CDR3 loop spans 14 amino acids. The germline V gene has CDR1 MNHNS and CDR2 SASEGT. The DNA of the CDR3 is TGTGCCAGCAGTGAGTTAGCCCAGCCAGATACGCAGTATTTT. Translated: CASSELAQPDTQYF.

The chain links TRBV27 to TRBJ2-3; 12 positions match TRBD2. Germline V lookup: CDR1 MNHEY, CDR2 SMNVEV (reference sequence). There are 14 residues in the CDR3. With 8 bases clipped from V and 8 bases from J, the junction kept 8 bases outside the gene matches. The CDR3 spells CASQPSGGAGTQYF. CDR3 sequence (DNA): TGTGCCAGCCAACCTAGCGGGGGGGCCGGTACGCAGTATTTT.

The chain recombines TRBV15 with TRBJ2-5, with no clear D. Per germline, CDR1 LNHNV and CDR2 YYDKDF (reference sequence). The CDR3 spans 13 residues. The germline V and J ends were trimmed by 0 bases and 9 bases, with 11 bases remaining between them. Here the CDR3 reads CATSREVLLAQYF. The CDR3 DNA reads TGTGCCACCAGCAGAGAGGTCCTCTTGGCCCAGTACTTC. Complete variable domain (other parts from reference TRBV15 and TRBJ2-5): DAMVIQNPRYQVTQFGKPVTLSCSQTLNHNVMYWYQQKSSQAPKLLFHYYDKDFNNEADTPDNFQSRRPNTSFCFLDIRSPGLGDTAMYLCATSREVLLAQYFGPGTRLLVL.

For this clone: A read error is possible here, since a much larger clone lies one base away. The chain is built from TRBV28 and TRBJ2-5; the D call may be TRBD1 or TRBD2 (5 bases each). The J call may not be correct, given that the DNA end is closer to TRBJ2-7. Per germline, CDR1 MDHEN and CDR2 SYDVKM. This CDR3 is built from 12 residues. CDR3 nucleotide sequence: TGTGCCAGCAGTTTAGGGGGCTACGAGCAGTACTTC. It encodes CASSLGGYEQYF.

The gene calls are TRBV2 and TRBJ1-3; possible D gene TRBD1, 5 bases. V was cut by 8 bases and J by 4 bases, with 12 bases left in between. The CDR3 loop spans 13 amino acids. Germline CDR1 and CDR2: SNHLY and FYNNEI. The CDR3 sequence is CASERGSGNTIYF. CDR3 nucleotide sequence: TGTGCCAGCGAGAGGGGCTCCGGAAACACCATATATTTT. Variable domain in full (rest from reference TRBV2 and TRBJ1-3): EPEVTQTPSHQVTQMGQEVILRCVPISNHLYFYWYRQILGQKVEFLVSFYNNEISEKSEIFDDQFSVERPDGSNFTLKIRSTKLEDSAMYFCASERGSGNTIYFGEGSWLTVV.

This chain links TRBV5-6 with TRBJ1-5; unclear D gene. V lost 2 bases, J lost 3 bases, and 9 bases lay in between. The CDR3 length is 14 residues. The germline gives CDR1 SGHDT, CDR2 YYEEEE. The CDR3 DNA reads TGTGCCAGCAGCTTCTGGGGTCTCAATCAGCCCCAGCATTTT. It specifies CASSFWGLNQPQHF.

V gene TRBV5-1 combines with J gene TRBJ1-5; D unclear. V dropped 1 base and J dropped 5 bases, with 10 bases sitting between them. This CDR3 has 14 residues. Germline CDR1 reads SGHRS; CDR2 reads YFSETQ. This chain's CDR3 is CASSLMGTDQPQHF. The CDR3, as DNA: TGCGCCAGCAGCTTGATGGGTACCGATCAGCCCCAGCATTTT.

As for this clone: The same CDR3 is also encoded by other DNA sequences in this sample. The V gene is TRBV2, the J gene TRBJ2-1; TRBD1 matches 7 bases. In germline, CDR1 is SNHLY, CDR2 FYNNEI. V was pared by 4 bases and J by 10 bases, with 10 bases of the junction left unmatched. The CDR3 contains 14 residues. CDR3 DNA: TGTGCCAGCAGTGGTAGGGACAGATATTTCGAGCAGTTCTTC. Amino acid sequence: CASSGRDRYFEQFF.

The chain employs TRBV19 and TRBJ1-5; no firm D call. V gave up 6 bases and J gave up 3 bases, with 9 bases separating them. The CDR3 covers 13 residues. Germline CDR1 and CDR2: LNHDA and SQIVND (reference sequence). This CDR3 reads CASSGQFNQPQHF. As DNA, the CDR3 is TGTGCCAGTAGCGGGCAGTTCAATCAGCCCCAGCATTTT.

This chain joins TRBV7-9 and TRBJ2-2; D call uncertain. The CDR3 contains 12 residues. Per germline, CDR1 SEHNR and CDR2 FQNEAQ (reference sequence). Trimming cost V 5 bases and J 6 bases, with 7 bases left between them. The CDR3 spells CASSPGPGELFF. The DNA of the CDR3 is TGTGCCAGCAGCCCCGGACCCGGGGAGCTGTTTTTT.

V usage is TRBV5-1 and J usage is TRBJ2-2; D perhaps matches TRBD2 (5 bases). V gave up 1 base and J gave up 5 bases, with 6 bases separating them. CDR3 length: 13 amino acids. CDR1 SGHRS and CDR2 YFSETQ come from the germline V gene. The CDR3 is CASSLTGTGELFF. As DNA, the CDR3 is TGCGCCAGCAGCTTGACGGGGACCGGGGAGCTGTTTTTT.

The chain employs TRBV12-5 and TRBJ2-3; D might be TRBD2 (5 bases). The V and J ends lost 0 bases and 2 bases respectively, with 12 bases between them. Germline assignment: CDR1 LGHNT and CDR2 FRNRAP. The CDR3 is 16 amino acids. The CDR3 reads CASGLVGGPYTDTQYF. The CDR3 DNA sequence: TGTGCTAGTGGTTTGGTTGGAGGTCCATACACAGATACGCAGTATTTT. The variable domain in full, completed from reference TRBV12-5 and TRBJ2-3, reads DARVTQTPRHKVTEMGQEVTMRCQPILGHNTVFWYRQTMMQGLELLAYFRNRAPLDDSGMPKDRFSAEMPDATLATLKIQPSEPRDSAVYFCASGLVGGPYTDTQYFGPGTRLTVL.

The chain recombines TRBV6-1 with TRBJ2-7; 10 bases fit TRBD1. V was pared by 0 bases and J by 2 bases, with 4 bases of the junction left unmatched. The CDR3 consists of 16 residues. Germline CDR1 and CDR2: MNHNS and SASEGT. As DNA, the CDR3 is TGTGCCAGCAGTGAAGCCGGGACAGGGGTCACCTACGAGCAGTACTTC. It yields the protein CASSEAGTGVTYEQYF.

The rearrangement links TRBV9 to TRBJ2-7; 12 bases match TRBD1. The ends lost 5 bases at V and 6 bases at J; junction bases unmatched: 6. This CDR3 contains 14 residues. Germline loops: CDR1 SGDLS, CDR2 YYNGEE. This chain's CDR3 is CASSSGTGGLEQYF. CDR3 DNA: TGTGCCAGCAGTTCCGGGACAGGGGGCCTCGAGCAGTACTTC. Supplemented by reference TRBV9 and TRBJ2-7, the full variable domain reads DSGVTQTPKHLITATGQRVTLRCSPRSGDLSVYWYQQSLDQGLQFLIQYYNGEERAKGNILERFSAQQFPDLHSELNLSSLELGDSALYFCASSSGTGGLEQYFGPGTRLTVT.

This clone was detected a few times. The chain has TRBV6-5 and TRBJ1-6; 7 nucleotides agree with TRBD1. There are 13 residues in the CDR3. V lost 10 bases and J lost 7; bases outside the gene matches: 7. Germline assignment: CDR1 MNHEY and CDR2 SVGAGI. The CDR3 sequence: CAISQGRNSPLHF. The CDR3 DNA reads TGTGCCATATCACAGGGGAGGAATTCACCCCTCCACTTT.

This sequence joins TRBV4-3 and TRBJ2-2, with D perhaps TRBD2 (7 bases). From germline, CDR1 is LGHNA and CDR2 YSLEER. The V end lost 0 bases, the J end lost 7 bases, and 15 bases lay between the germline ends. CDR3 length equals 16 residues. CDR3 in amino acids: CASSQDSRGQGGELFF. The DNA for the CDR3 is TGCGCCAGCAGCCAAGATTCGCGGGGGCAGGGCGGGGAGCTGTTTTTT.

In DNA form, the CDR3 reads TGCGCCAGCAGTGAGTGGGGGTTCGAGCAGTACTTC. As protein: CASSEWGFEQYF. The rearrangement links TRBV10-1 to TRBJ2-7; the D gene could be TRBD1 or TRBD2 (5 bases each). V was cut by 1 base and J by 6 bases, with 7 bases left in between. CDR1 is WNHNN and CDR2 is SYGVQD in the germline V gene (reference sequence). The CDR3 is 12 residues long.

This sequence joins TRBV5-1 and TRBJ2-3; perhaps TRBD2 as D (6 bases). Germline loops: CDR1 SGHRS, CDR2 YFSETQ. The CDR3 has 13 residues. Trimming left V 4 bases short and J 3 bases short, with 9 bases between. The CDR3 sequence: CASSKGTTDTQYF. For the CDR3, the DNA is TGCGCCAGCAGCAAAGGGACTACAGATACGCAGTATTTT.

V is TRBV28 and J is TRBJ2-5, with TRBD1 matching over 8 bases. Germline trimming cut 6 bases from V and 3 bases from J; bases unmatched to any gene: 3. Per germline, CDR1 MDHEN and CDR2 SYDVKM. The CDR3 contains 13 residues. CDR3 DNA: TGTGCCAGCAGGGACAGGGTAAAAGAGACCCAGTACTTC. It codes for CASRDRVKETQYF.